This TCR beta chain came from a study of T cell responses to AZD1222 COVID-19 vaccine. Profiling relied on immunoSEQ multiplex PCR, and the TCRdb table lists in-frame clones only, not all of them. The table records some 92,000 clones, more than 75% of them present only once. Study-level results: The reported proportion of spike-specific TCRs targeting unmutated variant regions was nearly half. Following two doses of AZD1222, Spike-specific TCR breadth and depth rose. Spike-spanning, vaccine-associated CD4 TCRs were dominant at 160-218 and 743-854. Most donors were white British, females outnumbered males, and clonal diversity was possibly underestimated.

This CDR3 has 13 amino acids. CDR1 and CDR2 (germline): LNHDA, SQIVND (reference sequence). Trimming removed 5 bases from V and 9 bases from J, with 17 bases in between. Concerning this clone: What it binds is not known.

The sequence derives from an adult in good health. The source material was peripheral blood, sampled on day 0 of MenACWY control vaccination. The chain links TRBV19 to TRBJ2-7; TRBD2 is a possible D gene (6 bases). DNA for the CDR3: TGTGCCAGTAGTCCCGGGACTGACACATGGCAGTACTTC. Translating it yields CASSPGTDTWQYF.